The 30 T cell receptor beta chains below were found in one sample sequenced in a study of blood T cell repertoires in COVID-19. TCRdb's copy holds only in-frame clones and misses some; the assay was immunoSEQ multiplex PCR. This table has some 18,000 clones, about nine tenths appearing once. Source material: peripheral blood. These receptors were collected from a human donor in a cohort sampled during active COVID-19.

The chain uses TRBV19 and TRBJ1-4, with 7 bases lining up with TRBD1. CDR1 is LNHDA and CDR2 is SQIVND in the germline V gene (reference sequence). This CDR3 spans 15 amino acids. Trimming at V came to 3 bases and at J to 4 bases, leaving 5 bases not matched to a gene. The CDR3 region is CASSIQRQGNEKLFF. CDR3 DNA: TGTGCCAGTAGTATTCAACGACAGGGTAATGAAAAACTGTTTTTT.

The CDR3 loop reads CASSLGGPGANVLTF. The CDR3 nucleotides read TGTGCCAGCAGCTTAGGAGGTCCTGGGGCCAACGTCCTGACTTTC. The rearrangement joins TRBV7-2 to TRBJ2-6; no clear D. V gave up 1 base and J gave up 2 bases, with 6 bases separating them. This CDR3 is 15 amino acids long. In germline, CDR1 is SGHTA, CDR2 FQGNSA.

CDR3: CASSFISTNYGYTF. The CDR3 DNA is TGTGCCAGCAGTTTCATTTCTACTAACTATGGCTACACCTTC. The chain uses TRBV27 and TRBJ1-2; the D is unclear. The V end lost 3 bases, the J end lost 0 bases, and 8 bases lay between the germline ends. This CDR3 is built from 14 residues. The germline V gene encodes CDR1 MNHEY and CDR2 SMNVEV (reference sequence).

A few counts support this clone. This chain connects TRBV12-3 or TRBV12-4 to TRBJ1-1; 7 nucleotides agree with TRBD1. The junction had 4 bases not matched to a gene; V was cut back by 5 bases and J by 4 bases. The CDR3 runs to 13 residues. CDR3 sequence reads: CASSHRQGTEAFF. CDR3 nucleotides: TGTGCCAGCAGTCACAGACAGGGCACTGAAGCTTTCTTT.

This rearrangement joins TRBV7-8 to TRBJ2-1; the D gene is possibly TRBD2 (6 bases). The V end was cut by 4 bases, the J end by 6 bases, with 19 bases between. The length of the CDR3 is 16 residues. Germline V gene data show CDR1 as SGHVS and CDR2 as FQNEAQ. This chain's CDR3 is CASSSGGMRGINEQFF. DNA for the CDR3: TGTGCCAGCAGCTCCGGAGGGATGAGGGGAATCAATGAGCAGTTCTTC.

The sample holds a few counts of this clone. The chain uses TRBV4-2 and TRBJ1-2; perhaps TRBD1 as D (5 bases). With 3 bases removed from V and 4 bases from J, the gap between germline ends came to 12 bases. The V gene's germline CDR1 is LGHNA and CDR2 YNFKEQ. The CDR3 sequence is 14 residues long. The CDR3 is CASSHTDRVYGYTF. The CDR3 DNA reads as TGTGCCAGCAGCCATACCGACAGAGTCTATGGCTACACCTTC.

The chain links TRBV10-1 to TRBJ1-5; D is possibly TRBD1 (5 bases). The V gene's germline CDR1 is WNHNN and CDR2 SYGVQD (reference sequence). V was cut by 1 base and J by 8 bases, with 9 bases left in between. This CDR3 is 13 amino acids long. For the CDR3, the DNA is TGCGCCAGCAGTGAGTTATTAGGGGAGCCCCAGCATTTT. Its protein product is CASSELLGEPQHF.

Only one count was recorded for this clone. This rearrangement joins TRBV30 to TRBJ1-3; the match to TRBD1 covers 7 bases. CDR3 length: 15 residues. Trimming cost V 3 bases and J 0 bases; bases outside gene matches: 5. Germline loops: CDR1 GTSNPN, CDR2 SVGIG (reference sequence). The CDR3 DNA reads TGTGCCTGGAGACTTCCAGGGGGCTCTGGAAACACCATATATTTT. Protein product: CAWRLPGGSGNTIYF.

This sequence joins TRBV30 and TRBJ1-1; D is uncertain. CDR3 length: 14 amino acids. CDR1 and CDR2 from the germline V gene are GTSNPN and SVGIG (reference sequence). The ends were cut back, 0 bases at V and 5 bases at J, with 13 bases in the middle. CDR3: CAWSVRPAGTEAFF. In DNA form, the CDR3 reads TGTGCCTGGAGTGTACGGCCCGCGGGGACTGAAGCTTTCTTT. The full variable domain, its missing parts supplied by reference TRBV30 and TRBJ1-1, is SQTIHQWPATLVQPVGSPLSLECTVEGTSNPNLYWYRQAAGRGLQLLFYSVGIGQISSEVPQNLSASRPQDRQFILSSKKLLLSDSGFYLCAWSVRPAGTEAFFGQGTRLTVV.

A few counts support this clone. The chain employs TRBV29-1 and TRBJ1-5; possibly TRBD1 for D (6 bases). This CDR3 is built from 13 residues. The germline V and J ends were trimmed by 5 bases and 3 bases, with 11 bases remaining between them. Germline V lookup: CDR1 SQVTM, CDR2 ANQGSEA. The CDR3 DNA sequence: TGCAGCGTTACGGACAGCTACAATCAGCCCCAGCATTTT. It is translated as CSVTDSYNQPQHF.

This clone was seen only a few times. The rearrangement links TRBV3-1 (or the pseudogene TRBV3-2) to TRBJ2-2, with D possibly matching TRBD1 (5 bases). Germline values: CDR1 LGHDT, CDR2 YNNKEL (reference sequence). The germline V and J ends were trimmed by 3 bases and 7 bases, with 12 bases remaining between them. The CDR3 totals 14 residues. CDR3 in DNA: TGTGCCAGCAGCCACCTCAGGGTGTACGGGGAGCTGTTTTTT. Protein sequence: CASSHLRVYGELFF.

This chain links TRBV5-4 with TRBJ2-2, with D perhaps matching TRBD2 (6 bases). This CDR3 is 15 amino acids long. Per the germline V gene, CDR1 is SGHNT and CDR2 is YYREEE (reference sequence). V shed 3 bases and J shed 2 bases, with 11 bases lying between them. This CDR3 is CASSWDSRNTGELFF. The DNA for the CDR3 is TGTGCCAGCAGCTGGGACTCCCGAAACACCGGGGAGCTGTTTTTT.

The rearrangement links TRBV6-2 or TRBV6-3 to TRBJ1-5; 8 nucleotides match TRBD1. Unmatched junction bases numbered 8, after V lost 4 bases and J lost 0 bases. Germline assignment: CDR1 MNHEY and CDR2 SVGEGT. The CDR3 totals 17 residues. The CDR3 is CASSSTGTGISNQPQHF. CDR3 coding DNA: TGTGCCAGCAGTTCAACCGGGACAGGCATTAGCAATCAGCCCCAGCATTTT.

J is TRBJ2-1 and V is TRBV4-2; the match to TRBD2 covers 7 bases. Germline assignment: CDR1 LGHNA and CDR2 YNFKEQ. CDR3 length equals 18 residues. The ends lost 3 bases at V and 0 bases at J; junction bases unmatched: 11. CDR3 sequence: CASSHFGDYSSSYNEQFF. In DNA form, the CDR3 reads TGTGCCAGCAGCCACTTCGGGGACTACTCGAGCTCCTACAATGAGCAGTTCTTC.

This clone was seen only once. This chain connects TRBV21-1 to TRBJ2-3; the table gives TRBD2 as D, unverified against the DNA. TRBV21-1 is reported as a pseudogene. This CDR3 has 16 residues. CDR3 sequence reads: CASSQRRDFRADTQYF. CDR3 in DNA: TGTGCCAGCAGCCAAAGAAGGGACTTTAGGGCAGATACGCAGTATTTT.

This chain connects TRBV19 to TRBJ1-1, with D hard to call. Germline V gene sequence: CDR1 LNHDA, CDR2 SQIVND (reference sequence). The V gene lost 5 bases and the J gene lost 2 bases, with 9 bases spanning the gap. This CDR3 is built from 13 residues. The CDR3 DNA follows: TGTGCCAGTAGTGTCAGGCAAAACACTGAAGCTTTCTTT. Protein product: CASSVRQNTEAFF.

The chain links TRBV6-5 to TRBJ2-2; 10 bases align to TRBD1. V dropped 6 bases and J dropped 6; count of bases not matched to a gene: 4. This CDR3 is built from 14 residues. Looked up from germline, CDR1 is MNHEY and CDR2 is SVGAGI. The CDR3 is CASSGQGGPGELFF. For the CDR3, the DNA is TGTGCCAGCAGCGGACAGGGGGGGCCCGGGGAGCTGTTTTTT.

The J gene is TRBJ2-1, the V gene TRBV3-1 (or the pseudogene TRBV3-2); 14 nucleotides agree with TRBD2. The CDR3 runs to 16 residues. V shed 3 bases and J 9 bases; nucleotides not matched to a gene: 7. Germline values: CDR1 LGHDT, CDR2 YNNKEL (reference sequence). DNA for the CDR3: TGTGCCAGCAGCCAGGAGACTAGCGGGGGGGCCGGTGAGCAGTTCTTC. The encoded protein is CASSQETSGGAGEQFF.

The genes are TRBV4-1 and TRBJ2-1, with D perhaps TRBD2 (6 bases). Germline lookup yields CDR1 MGHRA and CDR2 YSYEKL. The CDR3 is 14 residues long. V lost 4 bases, J lost 0 bases, and 7 bases lay in between. The CDR3 here is CASSRGVSYNEQFF. For the CDR3, the DNA is TGCGCCAGCAGCCGGGGGGTCTCCTACAATGAGCAGTTCTTC.

In its sample, this clone was seen a few times. The rearrangement joins TRBV7-3 to TRBJ2-2; D not certain. CDR1 and CDR2 (germline): SGHTA, FQGTGA. This CDR3 comprises 13 residues. V was shortened by 6 bases and J by 5 bases, with 10 bases between the two germline ends. The CDR3 sequence is CASRSTLTGELFF. Here the CDR3 DNA reads TGTGCCAGCAGGTCGACATTAACCGGGGAGCTGTTTTTT.

CDR3 DNA sequence: TGTGCCAGCAGCCAAATTGCTGGGCAGGGACAAGAGACCCAGTACTTC. The encoded protein is CASSQIAGQGQETQYF. V and J are TRBV4-2 and TRBJ2-5, with D possibly TRBD1 on 5 matching bases. Trimming left V 2 bases short and J 2 bases short, with 15 bases between. The CDR3 is 16 residues long. Germline V lookup: CDR1 LGHNA, CDR2 YNFKEQ.

CDR3: CASSQIGTASDEQFF. In nucleotides, the CDR3 is TGTGCCAGCAGCCAGATAGGGACAGCTAGCGATGAGCAGTTCTTC. This chain links TRBV3-1 (or the pseudogene TRBV3-2) with TRBJ2-1; a possible D gene is TRBD1 (7 bases). V was clipped by 3 bases and J by 8 bases, with 17 bases between them. This CDR3 is built from 15 residues. The germline V gene encodes CDR1 LGHDT and CDR2 YNNKEL (reference sequence).

The chain employs TRBV4-1 and TRBJ1-6; no reliable D call. Trimming removed 1 base at V and 4 bases at J, with 14 bases between. The CDR3 is 17 amino acids. Germline V CDR1 and CDR2: MGHRA, YSYEKL. Here the CDR3 reads CASSQVLRVQYNSPLHF. DNA for the CDR3: TGCGCCAGCAGCCAAGTTTTGAGGGTTCAATATAATTCACCCCTCCACTTT.

The gene calls are TRBV4-1 and TRBJ2-6; 11 nucleotides align to TRBD2. With V trimmed by 1 base and J by 0 bases, 5 bases remained unmatched. This CDR3 is 19 amino acids long. Per germline, CDR1 MGHRA and CDR2 YSYEKL. The CDR3 is CASSQGSSGGISGANVLTF. Here the CDR3 DNA reads TGCGCCAGCAGCCAAGGATCTAGCGGGGGGATCTCTGGGGCCAACGTCCTGACTTTC.

In nucleotides, the CDR3 is TGTGCCAGCTCGCCCTACAGGGGTGTGGCTGGAGACACCGGGGAGCTGTTTTTT. It translates to CASSPYRGVAGDTGELFF. This chain joins TRBV18 and TRBJ2-2, with 7 bases identical to TRBD1. V was clipped by 6 bases and J by 3 bases; unmatched bases: 16. This CDR3 comprises 18 residues. Germline values: CDR1 KGHSH, CDR2 LQKENI.

The J gene is TRBJ2-7, the V gene TRBV29-1; TRBD2 matches at 9 bases. The germline gives CDR1 SQVTM, CDR2 ANQGSEA. This CDR3 spans 12 amino acids. Trimming removed 4 bases from V and 7 bases from J; junction bases left unmatched: 5. CDR3 protein: CSVASGVSEQYF. Here the CDR3 DNA reads TGCAGCGTTGCTAGCGGGGTTTCAGAGCAGTACTTC.

J is TRBJ2-5 and V is TRBV7-2; TRBD1 aligns across 7 bases. The CDR3 extends over 15 amino acids. The V gene's germline CDR1 is SGHTA and CDR2 FQGNSA. Trimming at V came to 5 bases and at J to 4 bases, leaving 10 bases not matched to a gene. The CDR3 sequence: CASSPAAGGRETQYF. The CDR3 nucleotides read TGTGCCAGCAGCCCTGCGGCAGGGGGAAGAGAGACCCAGTACTTC.

V and J are TRBV5-1 and TRBJ2-7; 7 nucleotides agree with TRBD1. CDR3 length equals 13 residues. The V gene end was trimmed by 4 bases and the J gene end by 3 bases; junction bases not matched to a gene: 4. Germline lookup yields CDR1 SGHRS and CDR2 YFSETQ. CDR3 nucleotide sequence: TGCGCCAGCAGCGGGGGACAGTTCTACGAGCAGTACTTC. Its protein is CASSGGQFYEQYF.

CDR3 in DNA: TGTGCCAGCAGTGAAATGGCCTTATTGCTTACGCAGTATTTT. The encoded protein is CASSEMALLLTQYF. V gene TRBV6-1 combines with J gene TRBJ2-3; D gene uncertain. Trimming stripped 2 bases from V and 8 bases from J, with 14 bases between. CDR3 length equals 14 residues. In germline, CDR1 is MNHNS, CDR2 SASEGT.

The chain links TRBV15 to TRBJ2-2; TRBD2 aligns across 7 bases. CDR3 length: 14 residues. Germline trimming cut 3 bases from V and 4 bases from J; bases unmatched to any gene: 2. The germline V gene encodes CDR1 LNHNV and CDR2 YYDKDF (reference sequence). DNA for the CDR3: TGTGCCACCAGCAGGGGAGGGAGCACCGGGGAGCTGTTTTTT. It is translated as CATSRGGSTGELFF.